A single sample is the source of the 12 T cell receptor beta chains below, sequenced in a study of shared clonotypes between healthy human individuals. Positive CCR7 selection of CD45RO-negative cells yielded the naive CD8 cells, and terminally differentiated effector memory CD45RA+ cells were excluded. The protocol was immunoSEQ multiplex PCR, while the TCRdb copy is restricted to in-frame clones and leaves out a portion. The data contain about 2 million clones, about 95% of them singletons. Specimen: naive CD8+ T cells sorted from blood. The receptor source for this set is a man aged 18 to 29 in good health.

The CDR3 DNA reads TGTGCCACCGGTTCGGACAGGGCGGTCCCCCAGCATTTT. This encodes CATGSDRAVPQHF. V usage is TRBV15 and J usage is TRBJ1-5, with 8 nucleotides matching TRBD1. This CDR3 comprises 13 residues. Germline values: CDR1 LNHNV, CDR2 YYDKDF (reference sequence). Trimming took 8 bases from V and 10 from J; bases not matched to a gene: 10.

The rearrangement links TRBV13 to TRBJ2-2; the match to TRBD1 covers 10 bases. Trimming cost V 5 bases and J 9 bases; bases outside gene matches: 12. From germline, CDR1 is PRHDT and CDR2 FYEKMQ (reference sequence). The CDR3 has 16 residues. The CDR3 region is CASSPQGQGPRRELFF. The CDR3, as DNA: TGTGCCAGCAGCCCACAGGGACAGGGGCCCCGCCGGGAGCTGTTTTTT.

This chain uses TRBV6-1 with TRBJ1-1; D call uncertain. The CDR3 has 14 residues. Germline V gene data show CDR1 as MNHNS and CDR2 as SASEGT. V shed 0 bases and J shed 2 bases, with 7 bases lying between them. Written as DNA, the CDR3 is TGTGCCAGCAGTGAAGCATCGGTTAACACTGAAGCTTTCTTT. This gives the protein CASSEASVNTEAFF.

J is TRBJ2-1 and V is TRBV19; tentatively, D is TRBD1 (5 bases). The length of the CDR3 is 15 residues. Germline CDR1 LNHDA, CDR2 SQIVND (reference sequence). V was trimmed by 3 bases and J by 4 bases, leaving 13 bases between them. CDR3 sequence reads: CASSIVYSGYNEQFF. As DNA, the CDR3 is TGTGCCAGTAGTATTGTTTATTCAGGGTACAATGAGCAGTTCTTC.

The J gene is TRBJ2-3, the V gene TRBV14; tentative D call: TRBD2 (6 bases). The CDR3 contains 13 residues. CDR1 is SGHDN, CDR2 FVKESK, per germline. V was trimmed by 1 base and J by 8 bases, leaving 10 bases between them. CDR3 DNA: TGTGCCAGCAGCCAAGTCGGGGGAGGTACGCAGTATTTT. Encoded protein: CASSQVGGGTQYF. The full variable domain, with the rest looked up from reference TRBV14 and TRBJ2-3, is EAGVTQFPSHSVIEKGQTVTLRCDPISGHDNLYWYRRVMGKEIKFLLHFVKESKQDESGMPNNRFLAERTGGTYSTLKVQPAELEDSGVYFCASSQVGGGTQYFGPGTRLTVL.

This rearrangement joins TRBV11-2 to TRBJ2-5; D is perhaps TRBD1 (5 bases). Germline lookup yields CDR1 SGHAT and CDR2 FQNNGV. The germline V and J ends were trimmed by 0 bases and 4 bases, with 9 bases remaining between them. The CDR3 totals 14 residues. The CDR3: CASSLDPTVETQYF. The CDR3 DNA reads TGTGCCAGCAGCTTAGATCCGACAGTAGAGACCCAGTACTTC.

As for this clone: In the same sample, other DNA sequences code for this CDR3. The chain joins TRBV30 to TRBJ2-7; D is possibly TRBD1 or TRBD2 (5 bases each). The germline gives CDR1 GTSNPN, CDR2 SVGIG (reference sequence). CDR3 size: 13 residues. The V gene lost 2 bases and the J gene lost 2 bases, with 10 bases spanning the gap. CDR3 in DNA: TGTGCCTGGAGTCTCGGGGCCACCTACGAGCAGTACTTC. Translated, it gives CAWSLGATYEQYF.

Here the CDR3 reads CSVEEQGNIQYF. CDR3 sequence (DNA): TGCAGCGTTGAAGAACAGGGAAACATTCAGTACTTC. The chain couples TRBV29-1 to TRBJ2-4; D possibly corresponds to TRBD1 (6 bases). The CDR3 extends over 12 amino acids. Trimming took off 0 bases at V and 6 bases at J, with 6 bases between the two ends. CDR1 is SQVTM and CDR2 is ANQGSEA in the germline V gene.

Note on this clone: The same CDR3 also results from other DNA sequences found in this sample. The V and J genes are TRBV6-5 and TRBJ2-7; 8 bases line up with TRBD1. Germline loops: CDR1 MNHEY, CDR2 SVGAGI. This CDR3 comprises 14 residues. V lost 6 bases and J lost 5; bases outside the gene matches: 9. CDR3 coding DNA: TGTGCCAGCAGGCCCGGACAGGGTGGCCACGAGCAGTACTTC. Protein product: CASRPGQGGHEQYF.

The V and J genes are TRBV28 and TRBJ1-2; a weak D match, TRBD1 (5 bases). The germline gives CDR1 MDHEN, CDR2 SYDVKM. V was cut by 4 bases and J by 6 bases, with 15 bases left in between. There are 14 residues in the CDR3. CDR3 residues: CASSSFDSQNGYTF. The CDR3 DNA reads TGTGCCAGCAGTTCTTTCGACAGTCAAAATGGCTACACCTTC.

This clone was recorded a few times. V and J are TRBV2 and TRBJ1-5, with TRBD1 identical over 12 bases. In germline, CDR1 is SNHLY, CDR2 FYNNEI. After removal of 5 bases from V and 2 bases from J, the junction contained 10 bases not matched to a gene. The CDR3 is made up of 18 amino acids. This CDR3 is CASSRGTGGTGGNQPQHF. The CDR3 nucleotides are TGTGCCAGCAGTCGAGGGACAGGGGGCACGGGAGGCAATCAGCCCCAGCATTTT.

As regards this clone: The junction does not match germline at one end; this may be a read error. V and J are TRBV6-1 and TRBJ2-4; TRBD2 agrees at 8 bases. This CDR3 region has 15 residues. Germline assignment: CDR1 MNHNS and CDR2 SASEGT. DNA of the CDR3: TGTGCCAGCACTGAAGCGGGGGTAGCCAAAAACATTCAGTACTTC. Amino acids: CASTEAGVAKNIQYF.